The next 19 T cell receptor beta chains were all read from a single sample in a study of shared clonotypes between healthy human individuals. Sequencing was performed with immunoSEQ multiplex PCR; in TCRdb, only in-frame clones are kept and a portion is missing. The profile covers millions of clones, with 85% to 95% appearing a single time and 0.1% to 0.15% taken by the ten largest. The sequencing sample was made of naive CD4+ T cells sorted from blood. Subset given: CD45RA+ positively selected. All receptors come from a man aged 18 to 29 in good health.

For this clone: Distinct nucleotide sequences in the sample also encode this CDR3. J is TRBJ2-3 and V is TRBV5-1; no firm D call. V dropped 7 bases and J dropped 0 bases, with 12 bases sitting between them. The CDR3 is 14 residues long. The germline V gene has CDR1 SGHRS and CDR2 YFSETQ. This CDR3 reads CASRPGTSTDTQYF. The CDR3 DNA sequence: TGCGCCAGCCGCCCTGGAACTAGCACAGATACGCAGTATTTT. Full variable domain (missing parts from reference TRBV5-1 and TRBJ2-3): KAGVTQTPRYLIKTRGQQVTLSCSPISGHRSVSWYQQTPGQGLQFLFEYFSETQRNKGNFPGRFSGRQFSNSRSEMNVSTLELGDSALYLCASRPGTSTDTQYFGPGTRLTVL.

This chain connects TRBV10-3 to TRBJ2-3; unclear D gene. Germline V lookup: CDR1 ENHRY, CDR2 SYGVKD. Trimming cost V 6 bases and J 8 bases, with 15 bases left between them. This CDR3 region has 13 residues. The CDR3: CAISVGGSSTQYF. In DNA, the CDR3 is TGTGCCATCAGCGTGGGCGGTTCTAGTACGCAGTATTTT.

The chain employs TRBV5-3 and TRBJ2-1; TRBD2 agrees at 7 bases. TRBV5-3 is an ORF for which the function is uncertain. This CDR3 has 13 residues. The junction had 5 bases not matched to a gene; V was cut back by 4 bases and J by 7 bases. CDR3 protein: CARSGAGVNEQFF. Here the CDR3 DNA reads TGTGCCAGAAGCGGGGCGGGAGTAAATGAGCAGTTCTTC.

The genes are TRBV2 and TRBJ2-3; D may be TRBD1 (5 bases). The CDR3 totals 14 residues. V gave up 5 bases and J gave up 8 bases, with 17 bases separating them. The germline CDR1 and CDR2 sequences are SNHLY and FYNNEI. The CDR3 coding sequence is TGTGCCAGCAGTCAGGACACGGCTGCTGGTACGCAGTATTTT. Translating it yields CASSQDTAAGTQYF. The full variable domain, rest sourced from reference TRBV2 and TRBJ2-3, is EPEVTQTPSHQVTQMGQEVILRCVPISNHLYFYWYRQILGQKVEFLVSFYNNEISEKSEIFDDQFSVERPDGSNFTLKIRSTKLEDSAMYFCASSQDTAAGTQYFGPGTRLTVL.

V usage is TRBV4-1 and J usage is TRBJ1-5, with D hard to call. CDR1 MGHRA and CDR2 YSYEKL come from the germline V gene. This CDR3 spans 11 amino acids. V was clipped by 11 bases and J by 5 bases, with 10 bases between them. As DNA, the CDR3 is TGCGCCGGAAGTATTGATCAGCCCCAGCATTTT. Its translation: CAGSIDQPQHF.

The V call is TRBV29-1, the J call TRBJ2-5; 8 positions agree with TRBD1. The junction had 8 bases not matched to a gene; V was cut back by 6 bases and J by 2 bases. Germline CDR1 is SQVTM and CDR2 is ANQGSEA. The length of the CDR3 is 14 residues. The CDR3 sequence is CSVLTDRAQETQYF. The CDR3 bases are TGCAGCGTCCTGACGGACAGGGCGCAAGAGACCCAGTACTTC.

The CDR3 bases are TGTGCCAGCAGTTACTCGACAGGGGAGTTTGAAAAACTGTTTTTT. Protein product: CASSYSTGEFEKLFF. The gene calls are TRBV6-5 and TRBJ1-4; 8 bases are shared with TRBD1. V shed 0 bases and J 7 bases; nucleotides not matched to a gene: 4. The germline V gene encodes CDR1 MNHEY and CDR2 SVGAGI. There are 15 residues in the CDR3.

V is TRBV10-3 and J is TRBJ2-5; TRBD2 aligns across 14 bases. Germline CDR1 is ENHRY and CDR2 is SYGVKD. V was pared by 3 bases and J by 3 bases, with 12 bases of the junction left unmatched. The CDR3 length is 19 residues. In DNA form, the CDR3 reads TGTGCCATCAGTGATGGGACTAGCGGGAGAAGGGGCTTCGAAGAGACCCAGTACTTC. Translating it yields CAISDGTSGRRGFEETQYF.

The chain recombines TRBV30 with TRBJ1-2; D remains unclear. Trimming removed 1 base at V and 6 bases at J, with 3 bases between. Germline-derived CDR1 and CDR2 are GTSNPN and SVGIG (reference sequence). The CDR3 contains 10 residues. The CDR3 protein is CAWSGNGYTF. The DNA for the CDR3 is TGTGCCTGGAGTGGAAATGGCTACACCTTC. Together with reference TRBV30 and TRBJ1-2, the CDR3 gives the full variable domain: SQTIHQWPATLVQPVGSPLSLECTVEGTSNPNLYWYRQAAGRGLQLLFYSVGIGQISSEVPQNLSASRPQDRQFILSSKKLLLSDSGFYLCAWSGNGYTFGSGTRLTVV.

On this clone itself: Other DNA sequences from this sample encode an identical CDR3 as well. The V and J genes are TRBV11-2 and TRBJ2-5; 10 positions agree with TRBD2. From germline, CDR1 is SGHAT and CDR2 FQNNGV. The V and J ends lost 1 base and 5 bases, in that order; junction bases with no gene match: 4. The CDR3 has 15 residues. This CDR3 is CASSLVLAGVETQYF. CDR3 in DNA: TGTGCCAGCAGCTTAGTCCTAGCGGGGGTGGAGACCCAGTACTTC.

The rearrangement links TRBV6-5 to TRBJ2-5; 8 bases match TRBD1. V lost 7 bases, J lost 4 bases, and 8 bases stayed unmatched. The CDR3 has 14 amino acids. Germline values: CDR1 MNHEY, CDR2 SVGAGI. The CDR3, as DNA: TGTGCCAGCAAGACGGACAGGGCTGTAGAGACCCAGTACTTC. It yields the protein CASKTDRAVETQYF.

The chain recombines TRBV5-4 with TRBJ2-5; TRBD1 might be the D (5 bases). The CDR3 totals 13 residues. The V end was cut by 8 bases, the J end by 3 bases, with 14 bases between. Germline CDR1 is SGHNT and CDR2 is YYREEE (reference sequence). This CDR3 reads CASAPAREETQYF. The CDR3 DNA reads as TGTGCCAGTGCCCCCGCCAGGGAAGAGACCCAGTACTTC.

The V and J genes are TRBV7-2 and TRBJ1-6, with 7 nucleotides matching TRBD1. Germline assignment: CDR1 SGHTA and CDR2 FQGNSA. The J segment lost 5 bases and the V segment lost 4 bases, leaving 17 bases of the junction unmatched. This CDR3 is 19 amino acids long. CDR3 in DNA: TGTGCCAGCAGCTCGGACCTAATACACGACAGGGATGATAATTCACCCCTCCACTTT. The encoded protein is CASSSDLIHDRDDNSPLHF.

The chain employs TRBV6-6 and TRBJ1-5; D unresolved. The CDR3 covers 14 residues. Deletions cut 8 bases from V and 3 bases from J, with 14 bases between. Per the germline V gene, CDR1 is MNHNY and CDR2 is SVGAGI (reference sequence). CDR3 sequence (DNA): TGTGCCAGCCGAACTGGGCTCGACAATCAGCCCCAGCATTTT. It codes for CASRTGLDNQPQHF.

The V gene is TRBV5-6, the J gene TRBJ1-2, with TRBD1 identical over 7 bases. Trimming took 2 bases from V and 0 from J; bases not matched to a gene: 7. CDR1 SGHDT and CDR2 YYEEEE come from the germline V gene. CDR3 length: 16 amino acids. This CDR3 is CASSLPGTAANYGYTF. The CDR3 region has the DNA TGTGCCAGCAGCTTACCCGGGACAGCAGCTAACTATGGCTACACCTTC.

Comments on this clone: With a much larger clone just one base away, this may be a read error. Other DNA sequences of this sample code for an identical CDR3. The CDR3 bases are TGTGCCAGCAGTAGGGGGAGCTCCTACGAGCAGTACTTC. Encoded protein: CASSRGSSYEQYF. V and J are TRBV6-5 and TRBJ2-7, with TRBD1 as a possible D gene (6 bases). CDR3 length: 13 amino acids. Per germline, CDR1 MNHEY and CDR2 SVGAGI. With 5 bases removed from V and 0 bases from J, the gap between germline ends came to 8 bases.

J is TRBJ2-5 and V is TRBV10-3, with D maybe TRBD1 (6 bases). Deletions cut 0 bases from V and 5 bases from J, with 10 bases between. Germline V gene sequence: CDR1 ENHRY, CDR2 SYGVKD. The CDR3 contains 14 residues. This chain's CDR3 is CAISESTGIETQYF. DNA of the CDR3: TGTGCCATCAGTGAGTCTACAGGGATCGAGACCCAGTACTTC.

Concerning this clone itself: Other DNA sequences in the sample encode the same CDR3. The CDR3 bases are TGTGCCAGCAGTGCAGGGCCCTACGAGCAGTACTTC. It yields the protein CASSAGPYEQYF. The J gene is TRBJ2-7, the V gene TRBV6-5, with a possible D match to TRBD1 (5 bases). Deletions cut 5 bases from V and 2 bases from J, with 7 bases between. This CDR3 contains 12 residues. Looked up from germline, CDR1 is MNHEY and CDR2 is SVGAGI.

The J gene is TRBJ2-3, the V gene TRBV4-2, with 8 bases aligning to TRBD1. V trimming: 0 bases; J trimming: 0 bases; junction bases outside the gene matches: 5. Germline CDR1 reads LGHNA; CDR2 reads YNFKEQ. This CDR3 spans 17 amino acids. The CDR3 sequence is CASSQDLTGASTDTQYF. CDR3 sequence (DNA): TGTGCCAGCAGCCAAGATTTGACAGGGGCCAGCACAGATACGCAGTATTTT.